This T cell receptor beta chain was recovered during a study of shared clonotypes between healthy human individuals. The naive CD8 fraction comprised CD45RO-negative cells positively selected for CCR7 and excluded terminally differentiated effector memory CD45RA+ cells. TCRdb's copy holds only in-frame clones and misses some; the assay was immunoSEQ multiplex PCR. The sample consists of about 2.1 million clones, about 93% of them appearing once. Material for sequencing was naive CD8+ T cells from PBMCs. The receptor's source is a man aged 18 to 30 in good health. Some clones in this sample may be carry-over from other donors' samples.

In nucleotides, the CDR3 is TGTGCCAGCAGCATAAAGGGAGGCGCAGATACGCAGTATTTT. It specifies CASSIKGGADTQYF. This rearrangement joins TRBV7-8 to TRBJ2-3; D is perhaps TRBD2 (6 bases). Trimming took 5 bases from V and 4 from J, leaving 13 bases between them. Germline CDR1 and CDR2: SGHVS and FQNEAQ. CDR3 length: 14 residues.